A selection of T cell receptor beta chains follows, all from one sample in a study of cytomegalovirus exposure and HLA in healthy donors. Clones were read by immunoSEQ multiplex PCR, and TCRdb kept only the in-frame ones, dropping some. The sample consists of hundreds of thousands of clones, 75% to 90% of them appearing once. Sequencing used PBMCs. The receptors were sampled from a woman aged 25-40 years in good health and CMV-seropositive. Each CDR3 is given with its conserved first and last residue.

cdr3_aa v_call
CASSIPRTLRTQYF TRBV28
CASGLDRGLSGYTF TRBV12-5
CASSLMAVGTVRYEQYF TRBV5-6
CASSKGYGQGGNQPQHF TRBV19
CSAERETQYF TRBV20-1
CASSLQGEQFF TRBV5-1
CASRIQGTEAFF TRBV19
CASSTEDRETYEQYF TRBV6-1
CASSLEAGWNTEAFF TRBV27
CASSLSLGLDTGELFF TRBV27
CASSPQGDYGYTF TRBV11-3
CASSQTGVGQPQHF TRBV5-6
CAIATGLGYTF TRBV10-3
CAWRQANTGELFF TRBV30
CASSVELAGVHEQFF TRBV9
CASTAANTGELFF TRBV28
CASSIGTSGEQYF TRBV6-6
CASSQAREGGTYEQYF TRBV4-3
CASSQDGVRYEQYF TRBV4-1
CASSVRDGNYGYTF TRBV5-6
CASSYSTSGSDEQYF TRBV6-5
CASSYYKNTEAFF TRBV6-5
CASGFSNEQFF TRBV12-5
CASSLTTGLEQFF TRBV7-3
CASSEKGRTEAFF TRBV2
CASSLGSDGDTQYF TRBV7-3
CAWNEGNQPQHF TRBV30
CASSQDSGANTEAFF TRBV4-1
CATSRDIADRAANYGYTF TRBV15
CASSLTSGVDWGQTTDGYTF TRBV7-3
CASSYSAFEISYEQYF TRBV6-5
CASSFGRVEQYF TRBV11-2
CASHHSTSSVSELFF TRBV6-5
CAWTGTGAQETQYF TRBV30
CASGQGSRGYGYTF TRBV28
CASSGGQGNEQYF TRBV27
CASSFRPGLAGVGYEQYF TRBV7-2
CASSFSGTGGLETQYF TRBV7-7
CASSFQGTLYGYTF TRBV28
CASSPKQATGELFF TRBV18
CASSWTSGYYEQYF TRBV5-6
CATSRDWASGANVLTF TRBV15
CASRDSGANVLTF TRBV7-6
CASRGIWDTEAFF TRBV6-1
CASSEYRLGYTEAFF TRBV25-1
CASSPQGTFEAFF TRBV7-9
CASSVRGPGANVLTF TRBV9
CAWGDASSGANVLTF TRBV30
CASSLDSLEAFF TRBV5-8
CASSEAGHQIYSNQPQHF TRBV6-1
CASSYSGGSVGYTF TRBV6-5
CASTPLSGSGTDTQYF TRBV27
CASSDEDRAGAFF TRBV6-1
CATSRVVNIKYEQYF TRBV15